What follows is one TCR beta chain and its context. The CDR3 runs 13 residues. This record belongs to a study of T cells in tuberculosis. Turning to the study itself: This South African cohort compared adolescents with or without latent tuberculosis against adults with active tuberculosis. PBMC were archived before or within 7 days of starting treatment.

Libraries were prepared by immunoSEQ multiplex PCR; TCRdb keeps only in-frame clonotypes and omits some of them. The table records about 35,000 clones, roughly 85% of them present only once. Time point noted: new active TB diagnosis, blood taken before or within 7 days of starting treatment. HIV-seronegative South African adults aged 18 years or older had newly diagnosed active tuberculosis. J is TRBJ2-7 and V is TRBV12-2; no DNA check was done on the table's D call, TRBD2. TRBV12-2 is an annotated pseudogene. The sample here was PBMCs, taken at tuberculosis diagnosis. This TCR was recovered from an adult with tuberculosis. The CDR3 bases are TGTGCAAGTAGCCGGAGGGGTACTCACGAGCAGTACTTC. It codes for CASSRRGTHEQYF.